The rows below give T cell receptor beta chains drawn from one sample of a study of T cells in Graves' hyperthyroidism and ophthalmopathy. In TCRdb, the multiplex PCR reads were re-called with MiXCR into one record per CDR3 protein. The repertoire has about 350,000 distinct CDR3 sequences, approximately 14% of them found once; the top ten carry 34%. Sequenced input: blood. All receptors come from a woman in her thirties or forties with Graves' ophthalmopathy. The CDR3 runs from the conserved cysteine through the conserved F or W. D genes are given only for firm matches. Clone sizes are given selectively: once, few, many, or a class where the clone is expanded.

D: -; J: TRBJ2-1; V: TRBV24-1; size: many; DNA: TGTGCCACCAGTGACCGGACAGCTCGTCGGGGCAATGAGCAGTTCTTC; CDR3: CATSDRTARRGNEQFF
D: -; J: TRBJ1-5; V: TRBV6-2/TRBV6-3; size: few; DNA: TGTGCCAGCAGTGTTCCAAGGGCAGGCAATCAGCCCCAGCATTTT; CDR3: CASSVPRAGNQPQHF
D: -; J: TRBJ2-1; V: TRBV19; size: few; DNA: TGTGCCAGTACGCAGTTCGGTGAGCAGTTCTTC; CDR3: CASTQFGEQFF
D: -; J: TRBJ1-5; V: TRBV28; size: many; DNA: TGTGCCAGCAGTTTAATACCGGGGTCGAATCAGCCCCAGCATTTT; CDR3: CASSLIPGSNQPQHF
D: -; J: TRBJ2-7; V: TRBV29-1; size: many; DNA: TGCAGCGTGGCAGGACCCAGGGTATTAGACCGGGGCGAGCAGTACTTC; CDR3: CSVAGPRVLDRGEQYF
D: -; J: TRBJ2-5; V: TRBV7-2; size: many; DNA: TGTGCCAGCAGCTTAGAACGGGGGCTTCAAGAGACCCAGTACTTC; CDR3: CASSLERGLQETQYF
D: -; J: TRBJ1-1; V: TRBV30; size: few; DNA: TGTGCCTGGAGTGCCGATAGGGACCTGAACACTGAAGCTTTCTTT; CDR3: CAWSADRDLNTEAFF
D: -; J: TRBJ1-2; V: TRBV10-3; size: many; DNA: TGTGCCATCAGTGACCAGGGGACCCATGGCTACACCTTC; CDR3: CAISDQGTHGYTF
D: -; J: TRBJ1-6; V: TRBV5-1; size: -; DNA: TGCGCCAGCAGCTTCCTAGGCACGGATTCACCCCTCCACTTT; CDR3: CASSFLGTDSPLHF
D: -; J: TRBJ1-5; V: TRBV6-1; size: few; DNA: TGTGCCAGCAGTGAAGCTTTGGCGGGTGGTAGCAATCAGCCCCAGCATTTT; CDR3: CASSEALAGGSNQPQHF
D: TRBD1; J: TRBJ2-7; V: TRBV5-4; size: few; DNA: TGTGCCAGCAGCTTGGGGGACAGGGAAGCCCCCGAGCAGTACTTC; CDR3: CASSLGDREAPEQYF
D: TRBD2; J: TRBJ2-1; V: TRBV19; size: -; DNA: TGTGCCAGTATGGGGTACGGGACTAGCAATGAGCAGTCCTTC; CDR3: CASMGYGTSNEQSF
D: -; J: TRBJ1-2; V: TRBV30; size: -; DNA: TGTGCCTGGAGTGCAGGGAACTATGGCTACACCTTC; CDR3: CAWSAGNYGYTF
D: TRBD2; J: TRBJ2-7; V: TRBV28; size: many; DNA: TGTGCCAGCAGTACTTATAGCGGGAGTTACGAGCAGTACTTC; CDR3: CASSTYSGSYEQYF
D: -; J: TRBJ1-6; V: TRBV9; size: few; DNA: TGTGCCAGCAGCGTATCAGGGACTAATTCACCCCTCCACTTT; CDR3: CASSVSGTNSPLHF
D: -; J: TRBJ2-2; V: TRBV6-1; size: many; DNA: TGTGCCACTAGCCCGGTCGGAACCGGGGAGCTGTTTTTT; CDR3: CATSPVGTGELFF
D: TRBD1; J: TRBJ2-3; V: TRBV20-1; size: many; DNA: TGCAGTGCTGGGAGACAGGGGAACACAGATACGCAGTATTTT; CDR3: CSAGRQGNTDTQYF
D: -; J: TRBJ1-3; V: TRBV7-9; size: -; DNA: TGTGCCAGCAGCCCCTTGACGGGGCAGAGCTCTGGAAACACCATATATTTT; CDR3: CASSPLTGQSSGNTIYF
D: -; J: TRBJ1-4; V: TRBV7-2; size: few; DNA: TGTGCCAGCAGCTTAGTCTTTGCAACTAATGAAAAACTGTTTTTT; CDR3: CASSLVFATNEKLFF
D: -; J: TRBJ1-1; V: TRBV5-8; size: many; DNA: TGTGCCAGCAGGAGGCCGGGACCGAACACTGAAGCTTTCTTT; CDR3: CASRRPGPNTEAFF
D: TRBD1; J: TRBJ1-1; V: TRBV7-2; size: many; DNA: TGTGCCAGCAGCCTGACAGGGTCCACTGAAGCTTTCTTT; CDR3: CASSLTGSTEAFF
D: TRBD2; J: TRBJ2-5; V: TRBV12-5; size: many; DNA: TGTGCTAGTGGTGACGCGGGAGAGGAGGAGACCCAGTACTTC; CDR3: CASGDAGEEETQYF
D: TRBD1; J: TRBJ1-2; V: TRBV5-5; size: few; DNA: TGTGCCAGCAGCCCTCGGACAGGGCTGGGCTATGGCTACACCTTC; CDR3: CASSPRTGLGYGYTF
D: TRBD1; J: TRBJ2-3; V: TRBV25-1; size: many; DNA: TGTGCCAGCGGGACAGGCGCAGATACGCAGTATTTT; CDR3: CASGTGADTQYF